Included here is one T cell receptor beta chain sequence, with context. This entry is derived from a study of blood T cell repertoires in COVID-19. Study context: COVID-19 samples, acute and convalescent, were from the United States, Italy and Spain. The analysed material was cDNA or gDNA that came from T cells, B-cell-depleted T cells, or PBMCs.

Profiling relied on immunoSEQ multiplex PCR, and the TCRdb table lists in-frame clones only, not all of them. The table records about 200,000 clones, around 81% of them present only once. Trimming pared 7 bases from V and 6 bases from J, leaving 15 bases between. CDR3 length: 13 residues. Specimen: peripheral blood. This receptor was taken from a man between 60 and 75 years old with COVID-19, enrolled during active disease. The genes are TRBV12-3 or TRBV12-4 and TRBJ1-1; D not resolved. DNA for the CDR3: TGTGCCAGCACCCCAGGAGGGTGGGCTGAAGCTTTCTTT. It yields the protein CASTPGGWAEAFF.